Each of the 10 T cell receptor beta chains below was sequenced from the same sample in a study of blood T cells in healthy people across ages (dated by TCRdb to about 2015). The library was built by means of 5' RACE. Sequenced using an Illumina HiSeq 2500. A second PCR of about 7 to 12 cycles was run with a J-beta primer mix and a sample-barcoded 5' primer. TCRdb reran the public reads through fastp at Q25 and MiXCR, keeping productive beta chains. CDR3 protein sequences are deduplicated, and each keeps its most common genes and DNA. The sample includes some 1.6 million distinct CDR3 sequences, with about 31% observed a single time. The ten most abundant clones make up 11% of the sample. The specimen was blood. The source is a woman aged 25-40 years in good health.

In regard to this clonotype: A much larger clone differs by one base, so this may be a read error. The rearrangement joins TRBV10-3 to TRBJ2-5; weak D call: TRBD2 (5 bases). Per the germline V gene, CDR1 is ENHRY and CDR2 is SYGVKD. The CDR3 totals 12 residues. For the CDR3, the DNA is TGTGCCAGCAGTGAGTCAGCGGTGACCCAGTACTTC. It translates to CASSESAVTQYF.

The rearrangement links TRBV7-9 to TRBJ1-1, with D tentatively TRBD1 (6 bases). The CDR3 extends over 16 amino acids. V lost 5 bases, J lost 3 bases, and 19 bases lay in between. CDR1 is SEHNR and CDR2 is FQNEAQ in the germline V gene (reference sequence). CDR3 DNA sequence: TGTGCCAGCAGCCTAACAGGGAGACCCCCACACACTGAAGCTTTCTTT. Protein sequence: CASSLTGRPPHTEAFF.

This clonotype has a count of ten or more. The chain carries TRBV5-1 and TRBJ2-7, with 8 bases fitting TRBD2. CDR1 and CDR2 from the germline V gene are SGHRS and YFSETQ. V trimming: 3 bases; J trimming: 2 bases; junction bases outside the gene matches: 4. The CDR3 runs to 14 residues. CDR3 region: CASSYTSGTYEQYF. As DNA, the CDR3 is TGCGCCAGCAGCTATACTAGCGGAACCTACGAGCAGTACTTC.

The table lists this clonotype with a few counts. J is TRBJ2-7 and V is TRBV20-1; D gene uncertain. Per germline, CDR1 DFQATT and CDR2 SNEGSKA (reference sequence). V was trimmed by 5 bases and J by 6 bases, leaving 11 bases between them. The CDR3 has 11 residues. CDR3 protein: CSALSLGEQYF. The CDR3 DNA is TGCAGTGCTCTCTCATTGGGCGAGCAGTACTTC.

This clonotype was counted once. The V and J genes are TRBV2 and TRBJ2-7, with TRBD1 as a possible D gene (5 bases). V gave up 6 bases and J gave up 3 bases, with 15 bases separating them. The germline V gene has CDR1 SNHLY and CDR2 FYNNEI. This CDR3 spans 14 amino acids. The CDR3 region is CASRKDRNNYEQYF. The CDR3 nucleotides read TGTGCCAGCAGGAAAGACAGAAACAACTACGAGCAGTACTTC.

This chain connects TRBV28 to TRBJ2-4, with a tentative D call TRBD1 (5 bases). This CDR3 comprises 14 residues. The germline gives CDR1 MDHEN, CDR2 SYDVKM. V lost 2 bases and J 2 bases, leaving 7 bases between the germline ends. As DNA, the CDR3 is TGTGCCAGCAGTTTAAGGGGTCCCAAAAACATTCAGTACTTC. Its translation is CASSLRGPKNIQYF.

This clonotype came up many times. The chain couples TRBV11-2 to TRBJ2-1, with D possibly being TRBD2 (6 bases). CDR3 length: 15 amino acids. From germline, CDR1 is SGHAT and CDR2 FQNNGV. The V end was cut by 5 bases, the J end by 3 bases, with 14 bases between. Here the CDR3 reads CASSPTGTDYNEQFF. CDR3 in DNA: TGTGCCAGCAGCCCAACCGGGACTGACTACAATGAGCAGTTCTTC.

This clonotype has more than one count but fewer than ten. The chain carries TRBV18 and TRBJ1-1; D remains unclear. The CDR3 runs to 14 residues. V was shortened by 1 base and J by 0 bases, with 6 bases between the two germline ends. Per germline, CDR1 KGHSH and CDR2 LQKENI. CDR3 region: CASSPREVNTEAFF. CDR3 in DNA: TGTGCCAGCTCACCACGGGAGGTGAACACTGAAGCTTTCTTT.

On this clonotype: A junction boundary mismatches the germline segment, possibly from a read error. CDR3 DNA sequence: TGTGCCGCCAGTTACGGGGGGCGATATGGCTATACCTTC. Amino acid sequence: CAASYGGRYGYTF. The chain uses TRBV6-6 and TRBJ1-2; possible D gene TRBD1, 6 bases. Per germline, CDR1 MNHNY and CDR2 SVGAGI (reference sequence). The CDR3 sequence is 13 residues long.

About this clonotype: This may be a read error, as it is one base from a much larger clone. The V and J genes are TRBV29-1 and TRBJ2-1; 8 positions match TRBD2. Germline CDR1 and CDR2: SQVTM and ANQGSEA. The CDR3 is 13 amino acids. The DNA of the CDR3 is TGCAGCGTTGAGACTAGCGTCTACAATGTGCAGTTCTTC. This gives the protein CSVETSVYNVQFF.